This T cell receptor (beta chain) was found in a study of cytomegalovirus exposure and HLA in healthy donors. Regarding the study as a whole: HLA-A and HLA-B allele assignments for most subjects were reportedly predicted accurately using TCR beta sequences.

V dropped 3 bases and J dropped 6; count of bases not matched to a gene: 5. The germline V gene encodes CDR1 MNHEY and CDR2 SMNVEV (reference sequence). This CDR3 has 13 amino acids. PCR amplification relied on 60 Vbeta primers (plus 13 Jbeta primers). Here immunoSEQ multiplex PCR was the method, and the copy in TCRdb shows in-frame clones only, minus some. The sample lists tens of thousands of clones, more than 55% seen once, with around 5% in the top ten. Notes on this clone: No antigen is known for it.

The sequencing sample was made of PBMCs. This clonotype was sampled from a woman in her 30s in good health and CMV-seropositive. The chain carries TRBV27 and TRBJ2-7, with 7 bases lining up with TRBD2. The CDR3 protein is CASSFVPSGEQYF. The CDR3 DNA sequence: TGTGCCAGCAGTTTCGTCCCTAGCGGCGAGCAGTACTTC.